This is a list of T cell receptor beta chains from one sample in a study of metastatic and nonmetastatic thyroid tumors. TCRdb ran MiXCR on the PCR reads. The sample contains 17,000 or so clones, about 25% of which appear only once. The sample taken for sequencing was adjacent normal tissue. The receptor set was obtained from a female donor with papillary thyroid cancer or a benign thyroid nodule (not recorded which). Some clones in this sample may be carry-over from other donors' samples. Both conserved end residues are trimmed from each CDR3.

CDR3 protein: ATSEQDRAHEQF
J gene: TRBJ2-1
V gene: TRBV24-1

CDR3 protein: ASTGALNTEAF
J gene: TRBJ1-1
V gene: TRBV5-1

CDR3 protein: AISESQGQNTEAF
J gene: TRBJ1-1
V gene: TRBV10-3

CDR3 protein: ASSARTASAMEKLF
J gene: TRBJ1-4
V gene: TRBV6-1

CDR3 protein: AWSVQGTTGNTIY
J gene: TRBJ1-3
V gene: TRBV30

CDR3 protein: ASSPTWGGRVAKNIQY
J gene: TRBJ2-4
V gene: TRBV12-3/TRBV12-4

CDR3 protein: ASSLSKGHELYEQY
J gene: TRBJ2-7
V gene: TRBV27

CDR3 protein: AITRTVGVYEQY
J gene: TRBJ2-7
V gene: TRBV10-3

CDR3 protein: ASSYSGERQGAYEQY
J gene: TRBJ2-7
V gene: TRBV6-5

CDR3 protein: ASSIGTPNYGYT
J gene: TRBJ1-2
V gene: TRBV5-1

CDR3 protein: SAPGRNADTEAF
J gene: TRBJ1-1
V gene: TRBV20-1

CDR3 protein: ASSLPGFYNEQF
J gene: TRBJ2-1
V gene: TRBV7-8

CDR3 protein: ASIYEGSQPQH
J gene: TRBJ1-5
V gene: TRBV6-4

CDR3 protein: ASSLGSTDTQY
J gene: TRBJ2-3
V gene: TRBV12-3/TRBV12-4

CDR3 protein: ASSEDWGGFGTDTQY
J gene: TRBJ2-3
V gene: TRBV2

CDR3 protein: ASSPDRGQYSNQPQH
J gene: TRBJ1-5
V gene: TRBV6-2/TRBV6-3

CDR3 protein: ASSAPGSNQPQH
J gene: TRBJ1-5
V gene: TRBV19

CDR3 protein: ASSYSGVGGTEAF
J gene: TRBJ1-1
V gene: TRBV6-6

CDR3 protein: ATSDLGRGHNEQF
J gene: TRBJ2-1
V gene: TRBV24-1

CDR3 protein: ASSPRTGTYEQY
J gene: TRBJ2-7
V gene: TRBV27

CDR3 protein: ASSENPRTKQF
J gene: TRBJ2-1
V gene: TRBV2

CDR3 protein: SGREVTDTQY
J gene: TRBJ2-3
V gene: TRBV20-1

CDR3 protein: SARGTGKNIQY
J gene: TRBJ2-4
V gene: TRBV20-1

CDR3 protein: ASSLSQGNIQY
J gene: TRBJ2-4
V gene: TRBV27

CDR3 protein: AWSQISGNTIY
J gene: TRBJ1-3
V gene: TRBV30

CDR3 protein: ASSLAQKDEQY
J gene: TRBJ2-7
V gene: TRBV7-9